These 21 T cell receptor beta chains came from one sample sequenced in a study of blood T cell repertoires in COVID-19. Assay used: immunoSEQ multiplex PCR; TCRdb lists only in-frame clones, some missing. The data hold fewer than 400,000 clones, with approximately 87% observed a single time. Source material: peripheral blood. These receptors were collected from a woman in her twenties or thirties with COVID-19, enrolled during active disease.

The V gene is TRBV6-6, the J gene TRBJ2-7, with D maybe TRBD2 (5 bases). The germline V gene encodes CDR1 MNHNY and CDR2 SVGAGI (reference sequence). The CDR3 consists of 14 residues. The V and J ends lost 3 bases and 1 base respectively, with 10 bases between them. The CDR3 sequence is CASSYPGNSYEQYF. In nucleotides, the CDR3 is TGTGCCAGCAGTTATCCCGGGAATTCCTACGAGCAGTACTTC.

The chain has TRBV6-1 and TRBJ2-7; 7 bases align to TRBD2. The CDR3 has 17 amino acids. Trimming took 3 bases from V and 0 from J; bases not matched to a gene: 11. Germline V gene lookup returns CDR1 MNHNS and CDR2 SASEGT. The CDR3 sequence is CASSDPGLPTSSYEQYF. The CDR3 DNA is TGTGCCAGCAGTGATCCGGGACTACCAACGAGCTCCTACGAGCAGTACTTC.

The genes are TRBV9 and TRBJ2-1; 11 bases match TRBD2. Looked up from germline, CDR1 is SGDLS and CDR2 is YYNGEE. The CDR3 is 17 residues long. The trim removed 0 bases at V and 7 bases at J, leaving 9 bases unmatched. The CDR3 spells CASSVAPTSGNSNEQFF. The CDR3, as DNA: TGTGCCAGCAGCGTAGCCCCGACTAGCGGGAATTCAAATGAGCAGTTCTTC.

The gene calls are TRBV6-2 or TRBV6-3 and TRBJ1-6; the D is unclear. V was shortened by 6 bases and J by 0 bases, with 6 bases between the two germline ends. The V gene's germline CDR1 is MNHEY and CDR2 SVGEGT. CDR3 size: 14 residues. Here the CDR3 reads CASSRSSYNSPLHF. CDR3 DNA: TGTGCCAGCAGCCGTAGCTCCTATAATTCACCCCTCCACTTT.

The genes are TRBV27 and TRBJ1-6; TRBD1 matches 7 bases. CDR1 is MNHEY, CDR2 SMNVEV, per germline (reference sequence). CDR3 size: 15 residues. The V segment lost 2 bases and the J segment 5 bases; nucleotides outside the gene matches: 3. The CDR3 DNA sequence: TGTGCCAGCAGTTTACGGGACAGCAATAATTCACCCCTCCACTTT. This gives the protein CASSLRDSNNSPLHF.

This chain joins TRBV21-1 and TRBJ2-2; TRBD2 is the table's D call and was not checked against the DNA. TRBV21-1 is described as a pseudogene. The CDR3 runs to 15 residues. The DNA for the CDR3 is TGTGCCAGCAGCAAAGGACTAGCTCGCACCGGGGAGCTGTTTTTT. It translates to CASSKGLARTGELFF.

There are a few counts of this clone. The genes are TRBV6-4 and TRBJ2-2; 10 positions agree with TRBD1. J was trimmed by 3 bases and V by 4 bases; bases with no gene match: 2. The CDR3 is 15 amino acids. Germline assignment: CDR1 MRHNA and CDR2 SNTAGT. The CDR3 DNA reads TGTGCCAGCAGTGCCGGGACAGGGGACACCGGGGAGCTGTTTTTT. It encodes CASSAGTGDTGELFF.

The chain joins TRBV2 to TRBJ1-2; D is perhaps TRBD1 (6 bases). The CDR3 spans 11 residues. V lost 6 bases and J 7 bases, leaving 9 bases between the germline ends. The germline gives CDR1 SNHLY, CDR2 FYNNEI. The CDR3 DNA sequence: TGTGCCAGCAGAAGGGACACTGGCTACACCTTC. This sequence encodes CASRRDTGYTF. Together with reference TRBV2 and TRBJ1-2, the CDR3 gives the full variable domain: EPEVTQTPSHQVTQMGQEVILRCVPISNHLYFYWYRQILGQKVEFLVSFYNNEISEKSEIFDDQFSVERPDGSNFTLKIRSTKLEDSAMYFCASRRDTGYTFGSGTRLTVV.

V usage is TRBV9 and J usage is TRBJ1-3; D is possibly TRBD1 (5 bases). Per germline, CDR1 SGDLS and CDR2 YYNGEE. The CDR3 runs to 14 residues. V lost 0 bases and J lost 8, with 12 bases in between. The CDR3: CASSVGGTGDTIYF. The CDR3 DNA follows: TGTGCCAGCAGCGTAGGGGGCACTGGGGACACCATATATTTT.

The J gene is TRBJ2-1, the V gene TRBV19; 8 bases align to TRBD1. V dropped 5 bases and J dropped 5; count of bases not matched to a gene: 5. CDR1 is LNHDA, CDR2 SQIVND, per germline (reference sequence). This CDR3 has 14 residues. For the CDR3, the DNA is TGTGCCAGTAGTGGAACAGGGGGACACAATGAGCAGTTCTTC. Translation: CASSGTGGHNEQFF.

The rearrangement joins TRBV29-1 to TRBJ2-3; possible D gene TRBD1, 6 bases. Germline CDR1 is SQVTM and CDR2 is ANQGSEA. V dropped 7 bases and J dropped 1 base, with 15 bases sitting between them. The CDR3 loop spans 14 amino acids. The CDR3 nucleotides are TGCAGCGAACGAACGGCAGGGGGCACAGATACGCAGTATTTT. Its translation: CSERTAGGTDTQYF.

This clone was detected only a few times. The CDR3 DNA follows: TGTGCCAGAGGACAACTCGCGAACACCGGGGAGCTGTTTTTT. This gives the protein CARGQLANTGELFF. The gene calls are TRBV2 and TRBJ2-2, with D possibly TRBD1 on 5 matching bases. Germline-derived CDR1 and CDR2 are SNHLY and FYNNEI. The V gene lost 9 bases and the J gene lost 0 bases, with 11 bases spanning the gap. This CDR3 comprises 14 residues.

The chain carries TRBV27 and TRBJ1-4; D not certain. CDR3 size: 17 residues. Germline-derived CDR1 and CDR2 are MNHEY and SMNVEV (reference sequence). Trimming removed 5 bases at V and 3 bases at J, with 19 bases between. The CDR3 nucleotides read TGTGCCAGCAGTCTTTACATCCTCGCTGAGGCTAATGAAAAACTGTTTTTT. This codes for CASSLYILAEANEKLFF.

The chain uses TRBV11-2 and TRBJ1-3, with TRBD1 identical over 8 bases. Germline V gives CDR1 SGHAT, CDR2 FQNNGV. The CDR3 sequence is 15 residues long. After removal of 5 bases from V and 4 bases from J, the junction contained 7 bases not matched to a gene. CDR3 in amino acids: CASSRGQGLGNTIYF. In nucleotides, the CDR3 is TGTGCCAGCAGCAGAGGACAGGGTTTGGGAAACACCATATATTTT.

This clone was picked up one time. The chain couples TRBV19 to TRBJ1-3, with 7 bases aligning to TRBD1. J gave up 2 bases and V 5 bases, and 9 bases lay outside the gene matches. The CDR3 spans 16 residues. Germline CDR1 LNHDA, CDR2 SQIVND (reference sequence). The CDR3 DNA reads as TGTGCCAGTAGTTCGCAACTCCAGGGGGCTGGAAACACCATATATTTT. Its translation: CASSSQLQGAGNTIYF.

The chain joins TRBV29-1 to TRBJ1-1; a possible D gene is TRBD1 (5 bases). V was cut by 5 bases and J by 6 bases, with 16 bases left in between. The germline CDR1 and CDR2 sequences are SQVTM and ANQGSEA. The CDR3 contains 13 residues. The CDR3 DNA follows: TGCAGCGTTCAGGGTGGGCTCCTCCCTGAAGCTTTCTTT. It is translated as CSVQGGLLPEAFF.

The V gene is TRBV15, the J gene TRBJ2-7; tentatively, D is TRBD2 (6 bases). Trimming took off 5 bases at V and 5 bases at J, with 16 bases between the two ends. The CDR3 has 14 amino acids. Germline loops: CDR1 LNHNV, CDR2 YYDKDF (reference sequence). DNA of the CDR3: TGTGCCACCAGCCCCAGCGGGTTTACCGACGAGCAGTACTTC. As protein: CATSPSGFTDEQYF. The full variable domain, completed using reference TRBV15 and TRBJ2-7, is DAMVIQNPRYQVTQFGKPVTLSCSQTLNHNVMYWYQQKSSQAPKLLFHYYDKDFNNEADTPDNFQSRRPNTSFCFLDIRSPGLGDTAMYLCATSPSGFTDEQYFGPGTRLTVT.

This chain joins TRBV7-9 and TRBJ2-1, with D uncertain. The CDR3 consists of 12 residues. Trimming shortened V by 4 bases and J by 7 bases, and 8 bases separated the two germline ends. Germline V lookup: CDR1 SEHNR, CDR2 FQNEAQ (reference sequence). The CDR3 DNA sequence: TGTGCCAGCAGCTGGCTAGGAAATGAGCAGTTCTTC. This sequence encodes CASSWLGNEQFF.

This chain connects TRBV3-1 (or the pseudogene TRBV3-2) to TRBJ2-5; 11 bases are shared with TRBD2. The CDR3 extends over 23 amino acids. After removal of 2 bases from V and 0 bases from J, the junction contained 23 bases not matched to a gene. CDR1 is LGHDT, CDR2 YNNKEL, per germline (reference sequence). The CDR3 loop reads CASSQRGGGAGSGTSGHQETQYF. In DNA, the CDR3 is TGTGCCAGCAGCCAACGAGGGGGCGGGGCGGGATCCGGGACTAGCGGACACCAAGAGACCCAGTACTTC.

The CDR3 loop is CASRRDSSPYEQYF. DNA of the CDR3: TGTGCCAGCAGGCGGGACTCGTCACCCTACGAGCAGTACTTC. V is TRBV6-5 and J is TRBJ2-7; perhaps TRBD2 as D (6 bases). CDR1 is MNHEY and CDR2 is SVGAGI in the germline V gene. CDR3 length: 14 residues. The ends were cut back, 6 bases at V and 2 bases at J, with 14 bases in the middle.

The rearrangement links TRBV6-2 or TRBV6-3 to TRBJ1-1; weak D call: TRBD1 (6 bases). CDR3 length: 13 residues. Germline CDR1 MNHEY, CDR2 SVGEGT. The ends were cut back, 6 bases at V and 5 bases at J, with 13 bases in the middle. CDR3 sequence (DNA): TGTGCCAGCAGCCAGCGGACAGTAACTGAAGCTTTCTTT. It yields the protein CASSQRTVTEAFF.